The 28 T cell receptor beta chains below come from one sample, sequenced in a study of T cells expressing NK-cell markers. TCRdb re-called the 5' RACE reads; one entry per CDR3 protein, DNA not given. This sample's clone table lists around 260,000 distinct CDR3 sequences. Sequenced input: blood T cells: a sorted CD56 or NKG2C T cell subset, CD4+ or CD8+ T cells, or bulk PBMC T cells (not recorded which). The receptors shown here come from a woman aged 18-69 years in good health.

The chain carries TRBV6-1 and TRBJ2-1; without DNA, the TCRdb call of TRBD2 cannot be checked. The CDR3 totals 15 residues. Germline V gene lookup returns CDR1 MNHNS and CDR2 SASEGT. CDR3 amino acids: CASTPELAGYNEQFF.

The V gene is TRBV6-1, the J gene TRBJ1-5; the D call of TRBD1 rests on TCRdb alone, since no DNA is present to check it. The germline V gene encodes CDR1 MNHNS and CDR2 SASEGT. This CDR3 has 13 amino acids. This chain's CDR3 is CASSGTANQPQHF.

The chain joins TRBV11-2 to TRBJ1-4; as DNA is missing, the TRBD1 call by TCRdb cannot be tested. The CDR3 is made up of 15 amino acids. Germline V gene data show CDR1 as SGHAT and CDR2 as FQNNGV. CDR3 residues: CASSHRTATNEKLFF.

The chain employs TRBV20-1 and TRBJ2-7; the D call of TRBD2 rests on TCRdb alone, since no DNA is present to check it. Germline CDR1 and CDR2: DFQATT and SNEGSKA (reference sequence). This CDR3 spans 16 amino acids. CDR3 residues: CSAGQRWSAVSYEQYF.

This chain connects TRBV6-2 or TRBV6-3 to TRBJ2-7; TCRdb's assignment of TRBD1 cannot be checked, as there is no DNA. The CDR3 spans 13 residues. Per the germline V gene, CDR1 is MNHEY and CDR2 is SVGEGT. CDR3 loop: CATLGTDSYEQYF.

The chain recombines TRBV30 with TRBJ1-3. Germline V CDR1 and CDR2: GTSNPN, SVGIG (reference sequence). This CDR3 is 12 amino acids long. The CDR3 here is CAWTDSGNTIYF.

The chain carries TRBV10-3 and TRBJ1-1; TCRdb returns TRBD1, unconfirmable since there is no DNA. Looked up from germline, CDR1 is ENHRY and CDR2 is SYGVKD. The CDR3 extends over 12 amino acids. The CDR3: CAVLRGNTEAFF.

The chain couples TRBV20-1 to TRBJ2-3; TCRdb picks TRBD1, but there is no DNA to check that call. The CDR3 is 15 amino acids. Germline loops: CDR1 DFQATT, CDR2 SNEGSKA (reference sequence). CDR3 residues: CSARDPGRSTDTQYF.

The V and J genes are TRBV5-1 and TRBJ2-5. The germline gives CDR1 SGHRS, CDR2 YFSETQ. The CDR3 has 13 amino acids. CDR3 protein: CASRRDYEETQYF.

The J gene is TRBJ2-1, the V gene TRBV4-3; the D gene TCRdb calls, TRBD2, cannot be checked with no DNA. This CDR3 is built from 16 residues. Germline CDR1 LGHNA, CDR2 YSLEER. CDR3 sequence reads: CASSHHLAGDYNEQFF.

The V gene is TRBV20-1, the J gene TRBJ1-2; the D call from TCRdb, TRBD1, cannot be confirmed without DNA. This CDR3 comprises 13 residues. CDR1 is DFQATT and CDR2 is SNEGSKA in the germline V gene (reference sequence). CDR3 sequence: CSATSGTGYGYTF.

This chain connects TRBV19 to TRBJ2-1; the TCRdb D gene call, TRBD1, has no DNA to confirm it. The germline CDR1 and CDR2 sequences are LNHDA and SQIVND (reference sequence). The CDR3 is made up of 18 amino acids. The CDR3 spells CASMETGGPFLSYNEQFF.

The chain couples TRBV12-3 or TRBV12-4 to TRBJ1-1; the TRBD1 assignment by TCRdb is unverifiable without DNA. The CDR3 runs to 12 residues. CDR3 amino acids: CASSFRAGDAFF.

V is TRBV5-6 and J is TRBJ2-7. CDR1 and CDR2 (germline): SGHDT, YYEEEE. CDR3 size: 12 residues. CDR3: CASSPESYEQYF.

The chain uses TRBV12-3 or TRBV12-4 and TRBJ1-5; the TCRdb D gene call, TRBD1, has no DNA to confirm it. The CDR3 has 15 amino acids. The CDR3 spells CASSPGQGDDQPQHF.

The chain carries TRBV6-1 and TRBJ2-3; TCRdb's assignment of TRBD1 cannot be checked, as there is no DNA. Germline V gives CDR1 MNHNS, CDR2 SASEGT. The CDR3 totals 14 residues. The CDR3: CASRSPGGTDTQYF.

V and J are TRBV27 and TRBJ2-1; TCRdb names TRBD1, which stays unverified in the absence of DNA. The CDR3 extends over 15 amino acids. Germline V lookup: CDR1 MNHEY, CDR2 SMNVEV (reference sequence). The CDR3 sequence is CASSFWTGADNEQFF.

The CDR3 loop reads CASSPGLTGKNTGELFF. The V call is TRBV13, the J call TRBJ2-2; TCRdb selects TRBD2, and the lack of DNA leaves this call unchecked. Per the germline V gene, CDR1 is PRHDT and CDR2 is FYEKMQ (reference sequence). The CDR3 is 17 amino acids.

The V call is TRBV6-5, the J call TRBJ2-3; TCRdb names TRBD2, which stays unverified in the absence of DNA. Germline V gene data show CDR1 as MNHEY and CDR2 as SVGAGI. The CDR3 extends over 19 amino acids. The CDR3 sequence: CASSYSFRLSGRSTDTQYF.

The chain has TRBV6-1 and TRBJ2-1; TCRdb picks TRBD1, but there is no DNA to check that call. The CDR3 consists of 15 residues. Looked up from germline, CDR1 is MNHNS and CDR2 is SASEGT. CDR3: CASRGDRAGYNEQFF.

V gene TRBV19 combines with J gene TRBJ2-2; without DNA, the TCRdb call of TRBD1 cannot be checked. The germline V gene has CDR1 LNHDA and CDR2 SQIVND (reference sequence). This CDR3 region has 14 residues. This CDR3 is CASWTGDTTGELFF. Using reference TRBV19 and TRBJ2-2 for the parts outside the CDR3, the full variable domain is DGGITQSPKYLFRKEGQNVTLSCEQNLNHDAMYWYRQDPGQGLRLIYYSQIVNDFQKGDIAEGYSVSREKKESFPLTVTSAQKNPTAFYLCASWTGDTTGELFFGEGSRLTVL.

The chain joins TRBV5-1 to TRBJ2-5; lacking DNA, the TRBD1 call made by TCRdb goes unchecked. The CDR3 contains 16 residues. CDR1 and CDR2 (germline): SGHRS, YFSETQ. CDR3: CASSLVPLRTRETQYF.

The V and J genes are TRBV6-1 and TRBJ2-7; checking the TCRdb D call of TRBD2 is not possible without DNA. CDR1 is MNHNS and CDR2 is SASEGT in the germline V gene. The CDR3 runs 14 residues. Here the CDR3 reads CASTRRAGGPEQYF.

This chain connects TRBV5-5 to TRBJ1-3; TCRdb proposes TRBD1, but this gene call is untestable without DNA. Germline-derived CDR1 and CDR2 are SGHKS and YYEKEE (reference sequence). The CDR3 is made up of 16 amino acids. CDR3: CASSAGQRSSGNTIYF.

V is TRBV29-1 and J is TRBJ2-5. The germline CDR1 and CDR2 sequences are SQVTM and ANQGSEA. The CDR3 extends over 11 amino acids. The CDR3 sequence is CSVDSEETQYF. Complete variable domain (other parts from reference TRBV29-1 and TRBJ2-5): SAVISQKPSRDICQRGTSLTIQCQVDSQVTMMFWYRQQPGQSLTLIATANQGSEATYESGFVIDKFPISRPNLTFSTLTVSNMSPEDSSIYLCSVDSEETQYFGPGTRLLVL.

The V and J genes are TRBV7-8 and TRBJ1-4. The CDR3 consists of 16 residues. The V gene's germline CDR1 is SGHVS and CDR2 FQNEAQ. The CDR3 loop is CASSFRTYSTNEKLFF.

The gene calls are TRBV7-2 and TRBJ2-7. The CDR3 has 14 amino acids. Germline V lookup: CDR1 SGHTA, CDR2 FQGNSA. The CDR3 reads CASSPRQSSYEQYF.

This chain links TRBV7-2 with TRBJ2-7; TCRdb picks TRBD1, but there is no DNA to check that call. The germline gives CDR1 SGHTA, CDR2 FQGNSA. This CDR3 is built from 14 residues. CDR3 sequence: CASSPRTGDHEQYF. The full variable domain, rest sourced from reference TRBV7-2 and TRBJ2-7, is GAGVSQSPSNKVTEKGKDVELRCDPISGHTALYWYRQSLGQGLEFLIYFQGNSAPDKSGLPSDRFSAERTGGSVSTLTIQRTQQEDSAVYLCASSPRTGDHEQYFGPGTRLTVT.